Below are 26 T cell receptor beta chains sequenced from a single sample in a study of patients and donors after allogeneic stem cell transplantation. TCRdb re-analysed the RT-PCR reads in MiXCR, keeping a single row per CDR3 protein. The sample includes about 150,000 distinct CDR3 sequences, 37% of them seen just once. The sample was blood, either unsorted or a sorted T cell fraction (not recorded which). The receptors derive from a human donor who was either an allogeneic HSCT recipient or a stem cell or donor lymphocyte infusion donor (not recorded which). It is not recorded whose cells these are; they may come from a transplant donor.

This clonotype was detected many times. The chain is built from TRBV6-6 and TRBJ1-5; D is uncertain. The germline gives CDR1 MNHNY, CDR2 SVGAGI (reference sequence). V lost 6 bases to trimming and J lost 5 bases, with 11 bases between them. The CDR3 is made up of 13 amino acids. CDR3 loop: CASRNDNYQPQHF. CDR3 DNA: TGTGCCAGCAGGAATGATAATTATCAGCCCCAGCATTTT.

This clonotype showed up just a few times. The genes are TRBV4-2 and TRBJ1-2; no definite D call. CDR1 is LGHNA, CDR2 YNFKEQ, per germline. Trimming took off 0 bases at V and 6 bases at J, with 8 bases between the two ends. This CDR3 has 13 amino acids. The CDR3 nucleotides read TGTGCCAGCAGCCAAGAAGGAATCGATGGCTACACCTTC. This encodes CASSQEGIDGYTF.

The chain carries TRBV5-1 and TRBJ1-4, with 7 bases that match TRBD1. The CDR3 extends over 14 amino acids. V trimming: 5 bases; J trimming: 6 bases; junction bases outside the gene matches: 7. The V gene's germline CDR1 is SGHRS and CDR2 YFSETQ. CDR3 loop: CASRGTAQHEKLFF. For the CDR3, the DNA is TGCGCCAGCAGAGGGACAGCCCAGCATGAAAAACTGTTTTTT. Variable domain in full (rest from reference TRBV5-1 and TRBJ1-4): KAGVTQTPRYLIKTRGQQVTLSCSPISGHRSVSWYQQTPGQGLQFLFEYFSETQRNKGNFPGRFSGRQFSNSRSEMNVSTLELGDSALYLCASRGTAQHEKLFFGSGTQLSVL.

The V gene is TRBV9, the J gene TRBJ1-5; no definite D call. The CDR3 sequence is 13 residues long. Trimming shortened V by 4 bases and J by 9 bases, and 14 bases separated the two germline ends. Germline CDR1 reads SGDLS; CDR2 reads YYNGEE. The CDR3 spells CASSLTGAGPQHF. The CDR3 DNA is TGTGCCAGCAGCCTTACGGGCGCCGGGCCCCAGCATTTT.

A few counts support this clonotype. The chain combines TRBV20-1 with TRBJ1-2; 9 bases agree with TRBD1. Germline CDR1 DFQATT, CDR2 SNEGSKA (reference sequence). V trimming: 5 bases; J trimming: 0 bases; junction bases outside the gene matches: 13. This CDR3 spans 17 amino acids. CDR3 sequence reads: CSASNPGRTGANYGYTF. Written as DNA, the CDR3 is TGCAGTGCTTCCAACCCGGGCCGGACAGGGGCTAACTATGGCTACACCTTC.

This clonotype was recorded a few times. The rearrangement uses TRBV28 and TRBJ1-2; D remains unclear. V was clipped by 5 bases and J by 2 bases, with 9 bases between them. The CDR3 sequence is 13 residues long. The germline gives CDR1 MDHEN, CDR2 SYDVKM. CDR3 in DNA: TGTGCCAGCAGTGCCGGACGGAACTATGGCTACACCTTC. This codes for CASSAGRNYGYTF.

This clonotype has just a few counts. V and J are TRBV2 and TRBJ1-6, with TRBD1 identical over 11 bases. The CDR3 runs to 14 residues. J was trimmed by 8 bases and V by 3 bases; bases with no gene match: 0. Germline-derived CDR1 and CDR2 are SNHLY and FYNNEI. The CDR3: CASSEGQGDSPLHF. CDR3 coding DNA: TGTGCCAGCAGTGAGGGACAGGGGGATTCACCCCTCCACTTT.

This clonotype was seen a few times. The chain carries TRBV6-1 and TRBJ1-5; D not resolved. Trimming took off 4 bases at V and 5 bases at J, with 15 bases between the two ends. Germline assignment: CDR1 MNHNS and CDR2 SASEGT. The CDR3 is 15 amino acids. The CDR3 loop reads CASSGDSTRDQPQHF. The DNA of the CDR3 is TGTGCCAGCAGTGGCGACTCAACCCGGGATCAGCCCCAGCATTTT.

This CDR3 is CASSLRYSYEQYF. CDR3 nucleotides: TGCGCCAGCAGCCTCAGATACTCCTACGAGCAGTACTTC. This chain links TRBV5-1 with TRBJ2-7, with no clear D. Germline values: CDR1 SGHRS, CDR2 YFSETQ. V gave up 4 bases and J gave up 0 bases, with 8 bases separating them. This CDR3 region has 13 residues.

CDR3 bases: TGTGCCAGCAGCTTGGACAGGGCGGGGTACGAGCAGTACGTC. The encoded protein is CASSLDRAGYEQYV. V and J are TRBV5-5 and TRBJ2-7; D is tentatively TRBD1 or TRBD2 (6 bases each). Germline values: CDR1 SGHKS, CDR2 YYEKEE (reference sequence). The CDR3 length is 14 residues. V was shortened by 0 bases and J by 4 bases, with 11 bases between the two germline ends.

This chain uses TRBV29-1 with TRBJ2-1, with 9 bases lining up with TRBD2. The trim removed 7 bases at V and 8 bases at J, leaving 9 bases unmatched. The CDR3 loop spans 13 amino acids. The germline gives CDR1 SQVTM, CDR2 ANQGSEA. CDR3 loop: CSALSGGVDEQFF. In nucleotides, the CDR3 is TGCAGCGCCCTTAGCGGGGGAGTCGATGAGCAGTTCTTC.

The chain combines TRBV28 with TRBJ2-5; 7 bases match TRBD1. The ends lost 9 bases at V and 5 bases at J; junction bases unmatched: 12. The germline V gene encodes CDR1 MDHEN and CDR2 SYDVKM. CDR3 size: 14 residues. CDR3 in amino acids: CASGRQGGSETQYF. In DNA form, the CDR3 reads TGTGCCAGTGGTAGACAGGGTGGAAGCGAGACCCAGTACTTC.

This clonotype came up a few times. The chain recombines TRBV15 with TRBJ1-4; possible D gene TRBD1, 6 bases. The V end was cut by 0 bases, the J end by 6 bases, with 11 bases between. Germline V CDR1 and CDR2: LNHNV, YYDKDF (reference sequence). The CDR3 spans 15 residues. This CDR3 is CATSRDGAGDEKLFF. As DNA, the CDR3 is TGTGCCACCAGCAGAGATGGGGCAGGGGATGAAAAACTGTTTTTT.

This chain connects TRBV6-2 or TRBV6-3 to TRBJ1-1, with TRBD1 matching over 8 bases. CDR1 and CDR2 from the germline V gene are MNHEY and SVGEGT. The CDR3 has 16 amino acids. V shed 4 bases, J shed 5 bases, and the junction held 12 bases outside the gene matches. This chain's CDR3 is CASSSPFFGQGTEAFF. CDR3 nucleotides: TGTGCCAGCAGTTCGCCATTTTTTGGACAGGGAACTGAAGCTTTCTTT.

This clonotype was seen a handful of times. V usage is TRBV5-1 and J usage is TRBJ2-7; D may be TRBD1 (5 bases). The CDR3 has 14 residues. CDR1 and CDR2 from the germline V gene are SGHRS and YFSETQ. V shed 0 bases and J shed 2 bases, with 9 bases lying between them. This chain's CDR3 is CASSLEGNPYEQYV. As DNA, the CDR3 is TGCGCCAGCAGCTTGGAGGGGAACCCCTACGAGCAGTACGTC.

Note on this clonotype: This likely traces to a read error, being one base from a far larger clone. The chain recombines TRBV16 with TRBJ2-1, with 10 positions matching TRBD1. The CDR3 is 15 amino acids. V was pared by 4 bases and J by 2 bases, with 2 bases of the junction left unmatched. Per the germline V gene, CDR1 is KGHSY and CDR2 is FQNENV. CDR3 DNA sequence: TGTGCCAGCAGCCCCGGACAGGGGGCCTACAATGAGCAGTTCTTC. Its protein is CASSPGQGAYNEQFF.

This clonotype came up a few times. CDR3 coding DNA: TGTGCCAGCACCTCGACAGGGGCCTTCTCTGGAAACACCATATATTTT. Its protein is CASTSTGAFSGNTIYF. The rearrangement uses TRBV12-3 or TRBV12-4 and TRBJ1-3; TRBD1 matches 8 bases. V gave up 7 bases and J gave up 0 bases; unmatched junction bases: 8. The CDR3 loop spans 16 amino acids.

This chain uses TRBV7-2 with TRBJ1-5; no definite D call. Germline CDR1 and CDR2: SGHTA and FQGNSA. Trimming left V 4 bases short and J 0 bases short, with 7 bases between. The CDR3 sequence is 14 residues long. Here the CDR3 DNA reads TGTGCCAGCAGCTGGGGAGTTAGCAATCAGCCCCAGCATTTT. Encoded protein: CASSWGVSNQPQHF.

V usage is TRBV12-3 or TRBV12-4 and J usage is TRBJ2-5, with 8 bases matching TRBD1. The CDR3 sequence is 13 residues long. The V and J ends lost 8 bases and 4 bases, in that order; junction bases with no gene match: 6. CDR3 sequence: CASGGQVLETQYF. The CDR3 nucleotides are TGTGCCAGCGGGGGACAGGTTTTAGAGACCCAGTACTTC.

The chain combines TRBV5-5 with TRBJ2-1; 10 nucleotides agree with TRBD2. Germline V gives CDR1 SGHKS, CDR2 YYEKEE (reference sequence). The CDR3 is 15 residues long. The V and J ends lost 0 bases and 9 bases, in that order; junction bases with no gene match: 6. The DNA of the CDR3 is TGTGCCAGCAGCTTGGTCCTAGCGGGGGCGGGTGAGCAGTTCTTC. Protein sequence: CASSLVLAGAGEQFF.

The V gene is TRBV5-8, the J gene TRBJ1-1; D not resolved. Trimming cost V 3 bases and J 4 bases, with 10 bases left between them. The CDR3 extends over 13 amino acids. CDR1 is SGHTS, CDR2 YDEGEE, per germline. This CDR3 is CASSSYQGTEAFF. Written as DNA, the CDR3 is TGTGCCAGCAGCTCCTATCAAGGCACTGAAGCTTTCTTT.

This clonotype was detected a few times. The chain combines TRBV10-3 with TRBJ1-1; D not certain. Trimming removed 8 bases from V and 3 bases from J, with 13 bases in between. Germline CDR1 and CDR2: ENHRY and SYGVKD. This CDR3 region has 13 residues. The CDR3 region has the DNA TGTGCCATCGCAGCCGCCGGGGACACTGAAGCTTTCTTT. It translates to CAIAAAGDTEAFF.

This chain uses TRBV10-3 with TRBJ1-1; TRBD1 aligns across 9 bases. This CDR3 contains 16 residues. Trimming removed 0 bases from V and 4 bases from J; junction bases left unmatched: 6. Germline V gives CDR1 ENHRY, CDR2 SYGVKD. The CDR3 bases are TGTGCCATCAGTGAGTCCCCCGGACAGGGGAGCACTGAAGCTTTCTTT. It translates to CAISESPGQGSTEAFF.

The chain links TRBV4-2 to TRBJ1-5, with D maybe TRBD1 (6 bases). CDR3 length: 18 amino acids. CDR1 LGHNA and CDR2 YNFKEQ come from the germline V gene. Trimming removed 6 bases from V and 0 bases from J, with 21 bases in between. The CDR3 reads CASSRSTGPIFSNQPQHF. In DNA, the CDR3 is TGTGCCAGCAGTCGTTCGACAGGCCCGATTTTTAGCAATCAGCCCCAGCATTTT.

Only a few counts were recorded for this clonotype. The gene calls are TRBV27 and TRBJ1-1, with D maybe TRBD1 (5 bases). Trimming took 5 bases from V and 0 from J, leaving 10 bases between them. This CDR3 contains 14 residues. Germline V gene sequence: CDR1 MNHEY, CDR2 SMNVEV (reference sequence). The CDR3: CASSMTAMNTEAFF. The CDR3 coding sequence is TGTGCCAGCAGTATGACAGCCATGAACACTGAAGCTTTCTTT.

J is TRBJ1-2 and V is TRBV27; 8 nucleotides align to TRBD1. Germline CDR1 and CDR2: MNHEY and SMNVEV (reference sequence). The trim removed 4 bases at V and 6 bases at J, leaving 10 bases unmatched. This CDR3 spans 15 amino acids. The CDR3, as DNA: TGTGCCAGCAGTTCACTCGGACAGGGCTGGGATGGCTACACCTTC. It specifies CASSSLGQGWDGYTF.